This TCR beta chain is drawn from a study of response to subunit inactivated influenza vaccine. Via MiXCR, TCRdb re-called the RT-PCR reads, giving one row per CDR3 protein. Among some 500,000 distinct CDR3 sequences, over 10% were seen once, and the ten largest hold about an eighth. Many counts were recorded for this clonotype. Its antigen remains unknown. Whole-study findings and limits: The authors suggested that few new T cells are recruited per seasonal influenza vaccination.

The CDR3 extends over 17 amino acids. V was pared by 2 bases and J by 7 bases, with 21 bases between. The germline gives CDR1 WSHSY, CDR2 SAAADI. The source was PBMCs from blood, collected about 40 days after vaccination. The chain employs TRBV10-2 and TRBJ2-1, with D tentatively TRBD1 (5 bases). The TCR originated in a man aged 50 to 60 who received an inactivated influenza vaccine. CDR3 loop: CASSEPQGIAIRNEQFF. The CDR3 bases are TGCGCCAGCAGTGAGCCGCAGGGTATCGCCATCAGAAATGAGCAGTTCTTC.